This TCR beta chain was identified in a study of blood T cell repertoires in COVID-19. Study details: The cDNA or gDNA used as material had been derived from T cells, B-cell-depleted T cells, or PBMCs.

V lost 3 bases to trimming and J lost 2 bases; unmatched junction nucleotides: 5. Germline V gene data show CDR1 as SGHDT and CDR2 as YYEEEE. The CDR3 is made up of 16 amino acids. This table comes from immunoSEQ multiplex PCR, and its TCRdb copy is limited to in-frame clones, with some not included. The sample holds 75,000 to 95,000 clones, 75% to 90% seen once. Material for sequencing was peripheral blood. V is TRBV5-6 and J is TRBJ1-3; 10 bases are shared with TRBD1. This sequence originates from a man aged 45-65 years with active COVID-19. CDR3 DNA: TGTGCCAGCAGCTCCCGGACAGGGGGAGCTGGAAACACCATATATTTT. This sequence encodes CASSSRTGGAGNTIYF.